Below are 14 T cell receptor beta chains sequenced from a single sample in a study of tumor and adjacent non-tumor tissue in lung cancer. The library came from three nested PCR rounds adapted from ARM-PCR protocols. Via MiXCR, TCRdb re-called the multiplex PCR reads, giving one row per CDR3 protein. The sample yields 120,000 to 150,000 distinct CDR3 sequences, roughly 66% seen once. RNA was extracted from bulk tissue without any cell sorting. Source material: lung tumor tissue. The source of these receptors is a man aged 60-69 years with small cell lung cancer.

As concerns this clonotype: In this CDR3 the conserved last residue, phenylalanine or tryptophan, is missing, so a read error is likely. The rearrangement uses TRBV6-5 and TRBJ1-2, with 9 nucleotides matching TRBD1. This CDR3 spans 17 amino acids. Germline values: CDR1 MNHEY, CDR2 SVGAGI. The CDR3 sequence is CASSYSGSDRGINGYTL. In DNA, the CDR3 is TGTGCCAGCAGCTACTCGGGATCTGACAGGGGGATAAACGGCTACACCCTC.

On this clonotype itself: Germline is not matched at one junction end, which may reflect a read error. The chain joins TRBV5-6 to TRBJ2-1, with D perhaps TRBD2 (6 bases). This CDR3 spans 15 amino acids. Looked up from germline, CDR1 is SGHDT and CDR2 is YYEEEE. The DNA for the CDR3 is TGTGCCAGCAGCGACAGACTAGATCACTACGATGAGCAGTTCTTC. Amino acids: CASSDRLDHYDEQFF. Full variable domain (remainder filled in from reference TRBV5-6 and TRBJ2-1): DAGVTQSPTHLIKTRGQQVTLRCSPKSGHDTVSWYQQALGQGPQFIFQYYEEEERQRGNFPDRFSGHQFPNYSSELNVNALLLGDSALYLCASSDRLDHYDEQFFGPGTRLTVL.

The J gene is TRBJ2-3, the V gene TRBV11-3; D not certain. The DNA end is a closer match to TRBJ1-5, so the J assignment may be wrong. The V gene's germline CDR1 is SGHNT and CDR2 YENEEA. The CDR3 runs 15 residues. Here the CDR3 DNA reads TGTGCCAGCATCCCCTGGGTTAGCGGCACAGATACGCAGCATTTT. This translates into CASIPWVSGTDTQHF.

Remarks on this clonotype: It is likely a read error, because the conserved phenylalanine at the end of the CDR3 is missing. This chain connects TRBV12-3 or TRBV12-4 to TRBJ1-5; TRBD1 is a possible D gene (6 bases). The CDR3 covers 14 residues. Trimming removed 2 bases from V and 3 bases from J, with 8 bases in between. CDR3 residues: CASSLRGANQPQHC. The CDR3 DNA is TGTGCCAGCAGTTTACGGGGGGCCAATCAGCCCCAGCATTGT.

Concerning this clonotype: Being one base from a much bigger clone, this may be a read error. The chain has TRBV6-1 and TRBJ2-1, with D unclear. The CDR3 extends over 14 amino acids. V lost 4 bases and J 4 bases, leaving 11 bases between the germline ends. CDR1 and CDR2 (germline): MNHNS, SASEGT. CDR3 loop: CASSGDSTYNEQFF. The CDR3 DNA reads as TGTGCCAGCAGTGGAGATTCCACGTACAATGAGCAGTTCTTC.

The chain is built from TRBV29-1 and TRBJ2-3, with 9 positions matching TRBD1. V gave up 2 bases and J gave up 2 bases; unmatched junction bases: 2. The CDR3 extends over 14 amino acids. Germline V gene data show CDR1 as SQVTM and CDR2 as ANQGSEA. CDR3 sequence: CSVEWDRATDTQYF. CDR3 nucleotides: TGCAGCGTTGAATGGGACAGGGCCACAGATACGCAGTATTTT.

Regarding this clonotype: Possible read error: a much larger clone is one base away. V is TRBV6-5 and J is TRBJ1-2, with 7 positions matching TRBD1. This CDR3 has 14 residues. Germline assignment: CDR1 MNHEY and CDR2 SVGAGI. The CDR3 DNA follows: TGTGTCAGCACCCCAGCGGACAGGATAAGCGGCTACACCTTC. As protein: CVSTPADRISGYTF.

The rearrangement links TRBV11-2 to TRBJ1-1, with D tentatively TRBD1 (5 bases). The germline V gene has CDR1 SGHAT and CDR2 FQNNGV. CDR3 length: 13 residues. Trimming shortened V by 9 bases and J by 4 bases, and 15 bases separated the two germline ends. In nucleotides, the CDR3 is TGTGCCAGTAGCCTGATAGGGGCCACTGAAGCTTTCTTT. Translation: CASSLIGATEAFF.

This clonotype was counted many times. V gene TRBV20-1 combines with J gene TRBJ2-3; D is possibly TRBD1 (5 bases). Trimming left V 1 base short and J 8 bases short, with 13 bases between. CDR3 length equals 13 residues. CDR1 and CDR2 from the germline V gene are DFQATT and SNEGSKA (reference sequence). The CDR3 DNA is TGCAGTGCTAGAGCCCCGGCAAGGGGTACGCAGTATTTT. Amino acids: CSARAPARGTQYF.

Remarks on this clonotype: One junction end does not reproduce the germline sequence, and a read error may be involved. V gene TRBV5-4 combines with J gene TRBJ2-7; D perhaps matches TRBD1 (5 bases). Germline loops: CDR1 SGHNT, CDR2 YYREEE (reference sequence). The CDR3 runs 16 residues. The CDR3 DNA reads as TGCGCCAGCAGCTTGTCGTATGGACATGGCCCCTACGAGCAGAACTTC. It encodes CASSLSYGHGPYEQNF. Combining the CDR3 with reference TRBV5-4 and TRBJ2-7 gives the whole variable domain ETGVTQSPTHLIKTRGQQVTLRCSSQSGHNTVSWYQQALGQGPQFIFQYYREEENGRGNFPPRFSGLQFPNYSSELNVNALELDDSALYLCASSLSYGHGPYEQNFGPGTRLTVT.

This clonotype was detected ten times or more. The chain has TRBV11-2 and TRBJ2-1; D uncertain. V lost 3 bases and J lost 6, with 9 bases in between. Germline CDR1 SGHAT, CDR2 FQNNGV. This CDR3 region has 13 residues. CDR3: CASSFTSTNEQFF. CDR3 DNA: TGTGCCAGCAGCTTTACCTCTACCAATGAGCAGTTCTTC.

Comment on this clonotype: Germline and junction disagree at one end, which may indicate a read error. The gene calls are TRBV5-5 and TRBJ1-1, with no clear D. This CDR3 has 14 amino acids. The germline V gene encodes CDR1 SGHKS and CDR2 YYEKEE (reference sequence). CDR3 loop: CASSFTWPNTEAFF. CDR3 DNA sequence: TGTGCCAGCAGCTTTACATGGCCGAACACTGAAGCTTTCTTC.

A remark on this clonotype: Compared with germline, one end of the junction differs, possibly owing to a read error. This rearrangement joins TRBV11-3 to TRBJ2-3; the D gene is possibly TRBD2 (7 bases). The CDR3 loop spans 16 amino acids. From germline, CDR1 is SGHNT and CDR2 YENEEA. The CDR3 loop reads CVSSSRLGGGPDTQYF. DNA for the CDR3: TGTGTCAGCAGCAGCCGACTGGGAGGGGGACCAGATACGCAGTATTTT.

Many counts were recorded for this clonotype. This chain uses TRBV6-2 or TRBV6-3 with TRBJ1-1; perhaps TRBD1 as D (6 bases). This CDR3 has 13 amino acids. Germline CDR1 reads MNHEY; CDR2 reads SVGEGT. The V gene lost 7 bases and the J gene lost 0 bases, with 9 bases spanning the gap. As DNA, the CDR3 is TGTGCCAGCACCGGACAGCTGAACACTGAAGCTTTCTTT. Encoded protein: CASTGQLNTEAFF.